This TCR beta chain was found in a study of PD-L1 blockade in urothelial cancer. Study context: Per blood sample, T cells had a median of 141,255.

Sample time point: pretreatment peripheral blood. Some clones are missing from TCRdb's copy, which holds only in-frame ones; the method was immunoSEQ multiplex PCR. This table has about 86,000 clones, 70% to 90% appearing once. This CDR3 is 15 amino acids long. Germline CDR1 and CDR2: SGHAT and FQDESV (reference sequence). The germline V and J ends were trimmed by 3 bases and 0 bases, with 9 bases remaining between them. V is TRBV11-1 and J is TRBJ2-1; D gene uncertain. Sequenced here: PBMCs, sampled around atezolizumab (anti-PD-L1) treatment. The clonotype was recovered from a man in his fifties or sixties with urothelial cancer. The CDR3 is CASSFRGSSYNEQFF. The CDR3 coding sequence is TGTGCCAGCAGCTTCCGCGGAAGCTCCTACAATGAGCAGTTCTTC.